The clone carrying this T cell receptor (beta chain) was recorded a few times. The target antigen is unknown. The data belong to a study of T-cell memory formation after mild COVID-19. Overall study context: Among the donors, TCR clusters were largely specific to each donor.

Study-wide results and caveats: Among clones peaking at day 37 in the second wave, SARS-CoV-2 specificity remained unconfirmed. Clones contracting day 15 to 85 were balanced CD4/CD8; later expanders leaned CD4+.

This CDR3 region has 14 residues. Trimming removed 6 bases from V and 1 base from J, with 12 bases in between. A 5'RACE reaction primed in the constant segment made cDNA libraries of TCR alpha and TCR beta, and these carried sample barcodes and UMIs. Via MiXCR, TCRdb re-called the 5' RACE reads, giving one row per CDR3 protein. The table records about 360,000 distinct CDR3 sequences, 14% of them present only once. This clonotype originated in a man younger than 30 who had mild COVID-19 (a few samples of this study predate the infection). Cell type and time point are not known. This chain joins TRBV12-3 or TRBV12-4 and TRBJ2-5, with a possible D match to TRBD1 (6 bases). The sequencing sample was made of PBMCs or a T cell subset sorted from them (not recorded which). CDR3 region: CASSPFRGQETQYF. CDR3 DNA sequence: TGTGCCAGCAGCCCATTCAGGGGCCAAGAGACCCAGTACTTC.